Listed below are T cell receptor beta chains from one sample, sequenced in a study of T cell responses to AZD1222 COVID-19 vaccine. The assay was immunoSEQ multiplex PCR, and TCRdb's table has in-frame clones only and misses some. The sample has 130,000 to 150,000 clones, 88% seen once. The starting material was peripheral blood, obtained 28 days after the second dose of the MenACWY control vaccine. The origin of the receptors is an adult who received the MenACWY meningococcal vaccine as a control. CDR3s leave out the opening cysteine and the closing phenylalanine or tryptophan. The D gene is left open where the match is weak.

d_call,cdr3_length,v_call,j_call,cdr3_aa
-,12,TRBV7-2,TRBJ1-2,AKTTEGSNYGYT
-,12,TRBV12-5,TRBJ2-7,ASGLDSNLYEQY
TRBD1,13,TRBV5-6,TRBJ2-1,ASSSGTGGWNEQF
-,13,TRBV10-3,TRBJ2-6,AISPQFSGANVLT
TRBD2,12,TRBV30,TRBJ2-7,AWDAASGIHEQY
TRBD2,14,TRBV5-6,TRBJ2-7,ASSSVERGWVYEQY
-,12,TRBV11-2,TRBJ1-3,ASSLSVSGNTIY
TRBD2,12,TRBV29-1,TRBJ2-5,SVEAFGRGETQY
-,12,TRBV25-1,TRBJ1-6,ASSYRALSSPLH
-,16,TRBV7-9,TRBJ1-6,ASSPWVGAKAYNSPLH
-,12,TRBV7-2,TRBJ1-5,ASRSQAINQPQH
-,14,TRBV5-1,TRBJ2-7,ASSLVLWGGSYEQY
-,13,TRBV6-1,TRBJ1-2,ASSDRQGINYGYT
TRBD2,15,TRBV5-1,TRBJ2-3,ASSLVSGRLSTDTQY
TRBD1,12,TRBV7-9,TRBJ2-7,ASSLTGQTWEQY
-,11,TRBV30,TRBJ1-2,AWSEWAGEGYT
TRBD1,10,TRBV9,TRBJ2-7,ASSNPDRELH
-,10,TRBV9,TRBJ2-1,ASMGDFNEQF
TRBD2,12,TRBV7-3,TRBJ2-3,ASSPGLAADTQY
TRBD2,13,TRBV5-1,TRBJ2-2,ASSLVAGPTGELF
TRBD1,14,TRBV6-5,TRBJ1-6,ASSFVNRGSNSPLH
-,12,TRBV7-2,TRBJ1-2,ASSPQTGFGGYT
-,11,TRBV5-1,TRBJ1-6,ASSLVVGPPLH
-,14,TRBV3-1/TRBV3-2,TRBJ2-1,ASSQRRAGYYNEQF
-,12,TRBV4-1,TRBJ1-2,ASSHSRSSYGYT
-,14,TRBV4-3,TRBJ1-4,ASSQEGGLTNEKLF
-,14,TRBV6-1,TRBJ1-4,ASSEVRVATNEKLF
-,14,TRBV7-3,TRBJ1-2,ASSLTGPPANYGYT
-,14,TRBV6-6,TRBJ2-6,ASSPPQVSGANVLT
TRBD1,12,TRBV2,TRBJ2-7,ASNLRDRGTEQY
TRBD2,15,TRBV4-1,TRBJ2-7,ASSRSEWTSGLYEQY
-,10,TRBV2,TRBJ1-5,ASTDSNQPQH
-,15,TRBV18,TRBJ1-3,ASSPRQRRGTGNTIY
TRBD1,12,TRBV28,TRBJ1-5,ASSLTGGYQPQH
TRBD1,14,TRBV5-1,TRBJ2-5,ASSLGDSVFMQTQY
TRBD2,12,TRBV7-2,TRBJ2-3,ASSLGGFSDTQY
-,12,TRBV7-9,TRBJ2-1,ASSSRDGYNEQF
-,13,TRBV2,TRBJ2-3,ASSYRRGGTDTQY
TRBD2,14,TRBV7-9,TRBJ2-1,ASSKAGAISYNEQF
TRBD1,12,TRBV5-1,TRBJ1-2,ASSWGDRGQGYT
-,11,TRBV7-2,TRBJ1-5,ASSLRGQQPQH
TRBD1,14,TRBV19,TRBJ1-2,ASSIAVDRNNYGYT
-,15,TRBV4-3,TRBJ1-5,ASSQDLNRDGNQPQH
-,11,TRBV28,TRBJ1-4,ASSEGADEKLF
-,11,TRBV27,TRBJ1-5,ARRVLGNQPQH
-,10,TRBV11-3,TRBJ2-7,ASSFQTYEQY
TRBD1,11,TRBV29-1,TRBJ1-4,SVPDRVTEKLF
TRBD1,11,TRBV12-3/TRBV12-4,TRBJ1-2,ASSPTGGLGYT
-,13,TRBV6-5,TRBJ1-6,ASSYSDRTNSPLH
-,11,TRBV2,TRBJ2-5,ASCPPAQETQY
-,11,TRBV29-1,TRBJ2-2,SVEVDLAGELF
-,9,TRBV7-2,TRBJ1-1,ASSPAGLAF
TRBD1,11,TRBV11-3,TRBJ2-7,ASSQGAAYEQY
-,11,TRBV2,TRBJ1-1,ASNRGKNTEAF
TRBD1,12,TRBV7-2,TRBJ2-2,ASSYNRGQRELF